This passage covers 6 T cell receptor beta chains from one sample sequenced in a study of T-cell memory formation after mild COVID-19. Each CDR3 protein gets one entry after TCRdb re-called the 5' RACE reads with MiXCR. This table holds 200,000 to 250,000 distinct CDR3 sequences, under 12% found once. Sequences were obtained from PBMCs or a T cell subset sorted from them (not recorded which). The receptors originated from a man younger than 35 who had mild COVID-19 (a few samples of this study predate the infection). Cell type and time point are not known.

This clonotype was detected only a few times. The CDR3 loop reads CASSPDRLDTQYF. DNA of the CDR3: TGTGCCAGCAGCCCTGACCGGCTGGATACGCAGTATTTT. The V and J genes are TRBV12-3 or TRBV12-4 and TRBJ2-3; no firm D call. Between the trimmed V and J ends, which lost 6 bases and 6 bases, there was a span of 13 bases. This CDR3 is built from 13 residues.

The J gene is TRBJ2-5, the V gene TRBV4-3; 7 bases fit TRBD1. Germline assignment: CDR1 LGHNA and CDR2 YSLEER. The CDR3 extends over 15 amino acids. The J segment lost 5 bases and the V segment lost 2 bases, leaving 8 bases of the junction unmatched. This CDR3 is CASSQSGTATETQYF. The CDR3 DNA reads as TGCGCCAGCAGCCAATCCGGGACAGCTACGGAGACCCAGTACTTC.

This chain links TRBV10-2 with TRBJ1-2; D is uncertain. CDR1 is WSHSY, CDR2 SAAADI, per germline. The CDR3 loop spans 12 amino acids. Trimming removed 9 bases at V and 2 bases at J, with 10 bases between. This CDR3 reads CASRLGNYGYTF. CDR3 coding DNA: TGCGCCAGTCGGCTAGGGAACTATGGCTACACCTTC.

The chain employs TRBV4-3 and TRBJ2-7; a possible D gene is TRBD1 (6 bases). Germline V CDR1 and CDR2: LGHNA, YSLEER. Trimming shortened V by 1 base and J by 7 bases, and 23 bases separated the two germline ends. The CDR3 consists of 17 residues. The CDR3 sequence is CASSQAGRGHRAGEQYV. CDR3 sequence (DNA): TGCGCCAGCAGCCAAGCAGGAAGGGGACACAGGGCCGGGGAGCAGTACGTC.

There are a few counts of this clonotype. The chain is built from TRBV2 and TRBJ1-5; D unclear. This CDR3 has 15 amino acids. Germline CDR1 and CDR2: SNHLY and FYNNEI. V gave up 6 bases and J gave up 1 base, with 13 bases separating them. The CDR3 sequence: CASRPRSSSNQPQHF. The CDR3 region has the DNA TGTGCCAGCAGGCCGCGTAGCTCCAGCAATCAGCCCCAGCATTTT. The whole variable domain, remainder taken from reference TRBV2 and TRBJ1-5, is EPEVTQTPSHQVTQMGQEVILRCVPISNHLYFYWYRQILGQKVEFLVSFYNNEISEKSEIFDDQFSVERPDGSNFTLKIRSTKLEDSAMYFCASRPRSSSNQPQHFGDGTRLSIL.

The sample holds a few counts of this clonotype. The V call is TRBV20-1, the J call TRBJ1-1; TRBD1 might be the D (5 bases). V lost 5 bases to trimming and J lost 1 base, with 11 bases between them. CDR3 length equals 13 residues. The germline CDR1 and CDR2 sequences are DFQATT and SNEGSKA (reference sequence). The CDR3 coding sequence is TGCAGTGCTCGTCGAAGGGGGAACACTGAAGCTTTCTTT. Translated, it gives CSARRRGNTEAFF.